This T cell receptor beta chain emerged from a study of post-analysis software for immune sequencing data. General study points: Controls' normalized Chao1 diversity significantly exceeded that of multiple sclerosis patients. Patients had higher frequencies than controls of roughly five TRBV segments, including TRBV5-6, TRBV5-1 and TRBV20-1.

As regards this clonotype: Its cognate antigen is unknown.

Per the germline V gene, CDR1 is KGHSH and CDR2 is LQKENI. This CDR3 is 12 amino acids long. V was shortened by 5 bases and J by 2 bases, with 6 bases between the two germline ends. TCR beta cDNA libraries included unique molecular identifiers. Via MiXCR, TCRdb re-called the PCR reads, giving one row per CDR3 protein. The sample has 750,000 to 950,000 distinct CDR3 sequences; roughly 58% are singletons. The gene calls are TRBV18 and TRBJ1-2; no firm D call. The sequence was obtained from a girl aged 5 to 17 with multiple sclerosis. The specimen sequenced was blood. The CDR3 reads CASSDPNYGYTF. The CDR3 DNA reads TGTGCCAGCTCAGACCCAAACTATGGCTACACCTTC.